These 26 T cell receptor beta chains originate from one sample sequenced in a study of glioma-infiltrating T cells after dendritic cell vaccination. Libraries were prepared by immunoSEQ multiplex PCR; TCRdb keeps only in-frame clonotypes and omits some of them. The sample consists of tens of thousands of clones, over 75% of them appearing once. The sequenced sample was blood, obtained before dendritic cell vaccination. These receptor sequences come from a human donor with glioblastoma.

The gene calls are TRBV5-1 and TRBJ2-5; TRBD1 might be the D (6 bases). CDR1 and CDR2 from the germline V gene are SGHRS and YFSETQ. This CDR3 region has 14 residues. V lost 0 bases to trimming and J lost 4 bases, with 10 bases between them. CDR3 sequence reads: CASSLEGVGETQYF. The CDR3 nucleotides read TGCGCCAGCAGCTTGGAGGGGGTCGGAGAGACCCAGTACTTC. Full variable domain (rest looked up from reference TRBV5-1 and TRBJ2-5): KAGVTQTPRYLIKTRGQQVTLSCSPISGHRSVSWYQQTPGQGLQFLFEYFSETQRNKGNFPGRFSGRQFSNSRSEMNVSTLELGDSALYLCASSLEGVGETQYFGPGTRLLVL.

This clone is a singleton in its sample. The same CDR3 also results from other DNA sequences found in this sample. The gene calls are TRBV5-1 and TRBJ2-5, with 15 bases aligning to TRBD2. CDR1 is SGHRS and CDR2 is YFSETQ in the germline V gene. This CDR3 contains 17 residues. J gave up 2 bases and V 0 bases, and 2 bases lay outside the gene matches. The CDR3 loop is CASSLAGTSGGQETQYF. CDR3 DNA: TGCGCCAGCAGCTTGGCCGGGACTAGCGGGGGGCAAGAGACCCAGTACTTC. The full variable domain, in which reference TRBV5-1 and TRBJ2-5 provide the parts outside the CDR3, is KAGVTQTPRYLIKTRGQQVTLSCSPISGHRSVSWYQQTPGQGLQFLFEYFSETQRNKGNFPGRFSGRQFSNSRSEMNVSTLELGDSALYLCASSLAGTSGGQETQYFGPGTRLLVL.

The rearrangement uses TRBV7-6 and TRBJ1-2, with D hard to call. The CDR3 contains 13 residues. Per the germline V gene, CDR1 is SGHVS and CDR2 is FNYEAQ. Trimming removed 5 bases from V and 4 bases from J, with 11 bases in between. CDR3 region: CASSREVPYGYTF. In DNA, the CDR3 is TGTGCCAGCAGCCGGGAGGTTCCCTATGGCTACACCTTC.

The rearrangement uses TRBV6-1 and TRBJ2-1; 11 nucleotides agree with TRBD2. The CDR3 length is 15 residues. V lost 6 bases, J lost 12 bases, and 13 bases stayed unmatched. Per germline, CDR1 MNHNS and CDR2 SASEGT. CDR3 nucleotides: TGTGCCAGCAGCGAAACTAGCGGGAGAAGTTTAGCGCAGTTCTTC. It is translated as CASSETSGRSLAQFF.

Points on this clone: Other nucleotide sequences from this sample produce the same CDR3. The V call is TRBV14, the J call TRBJ1-1; 8 bases agree with TRBD1. With 4 bases clipped from V and 1 base from J, the junction kept 8 bases outside the gene matches. The length of the CDR3 is 16 residues. Germline lookup yields CDR1 SGHDN and CDR2 FVKESK. The CDR3 DNA reads TGTGCCAGCAGCCCGACTCCAGGGGGCCCGAACACTGAAGCTTTCTTT. Its translation is CASSPTPGGPNTEAFF.

The chain uses TRBV28 and TRBJ1-5; D remains unclear. Germline loops: CDR1 MDHEN, CDR2 SYDVKM. Trimming removed 2 bases at V and 7 bases at J, with 12 bases between. The CDR3 has 14 amino acids. CDR3 sequence reads: CASSLTPNEQPQHF. CDR3 in DNA: TGTGCCAGCAGTTTAACTCCCAATGAACAGCCCCAGCATTTT.

The V gene is TRBV5-1, the J gene TRBJ2-1, with D uncertain. Trimming cost V 4 bases and J 3 bases, with 14 bases left between them. The germline V gene has CDR1 SGHRS and CDR2 YFSETQ. This CDR3 spans 15 amino acids. The CDR3 region has the DNA TGCGCCAGCAGCCCCAGCGAGCCCAGCTACAATGAGCAGTTCTTC. Residues: CASSPSEPSYNEQFF.

This clone was counted between two and nine times. The genes are TRBV6-5 and TRBJ1-5; tentative D call: TRBD1 (6 bases). This CDR3 is 15 amino acids long. Germline V gives CDR1 MNHEY, CDR2 SVGAGI. Trimming took 5 bases from V and 1 from J, leaving 12 bases between them. The CDR3 bases are TGTGCCAGCAGTCCCGACAGGCCGAGCAATCAGCCCCAGCATTTT. Translation: CASSPDRPSNQPQHF.

V gene TRBV5-1 combines with J gene TRBJ2-5; TRBD1 matches 7 bases. The trim removed 0 bases at V and 2 bases at J, leaving 4 bases unmatched. The CDR3 totals 15 residues. CDR1 and CDR2 (germline): SGHRS, YFSETQ. This CDR3 reads CASSLDGTAQETQYF. CDR3 sequence (DNA): TGCGCCAGCAGCTTGGATGGGACAGCTCAAGAGACCCAGTACTTC.

The chain employs TRBV12-5 and TRBJ2-2; 9 bases match TRBD1. The CDR3 sequence is 18 residues long. J gave up 6 bases and V 2 bases, and 13 bases lay outside the gene matches. Germline-derived CDR1 and CDR2 are LGHNT and FRNRAP. The CDR3 DNA follows: TGTGCTAGTGGTTTGATAATACTGGGGACAGGGAGGTCCGGGGAGCTGTTTTTT. Amino acids: CASGLIILGTGRSGELFF.

The V call is TRBV19, the J call TRBJ2-5; 7 nucleotides match TRBD1. Germline CDR1 reads LNHDA; CDR2 reads SQIVND (reference sequence). V shed 1 base and J 4 bases; nucleotides not matched to a gene: 6. The length of the CDR3 is 15 residues. The CDR3 region is CASSIGGTAVETQYF. CDR3 bases: TGTGCCAGTAGTATAGGAGGGACAGCAGTAGAGACCCAGTACTTC.

CDR3 sequence: CASSDRDYTDTQYF. CDR3 DNA: TGTGCCAGTAGCGACCGGGACTACACAGATACGCAGTATTTT. V is TRBV19 and J is TRBJ2-3; 7 positions match TRBD2. Losses at the gene ends were 6 bases for V and 2 bases for J; bases not matched to a gene: 5. CDR1 and CDR2 from the germline V gene are LNHDA and SQIVND (reference sequence). The CDR3 is 14 residues long. The whole variable domain, filled in from reference TRBV19 and TRBJ2-3, reads DGGITQSPKYLFRKEGQNVTLSCEQNLNHDAMYWYRQDPGQGLRLIYYSQIVNDFQKGDIAEGYSVSREKKESFPLTVTSAQKNPTAFYLCASSDRDYTDTQYFGPGTRLTVL.

The gene calls are TRBV6-1 and TRBJ2-7; tentatively, D is TRBD2 (7 bases). Germline V gene data show CDR1 as MNHNS and CDR2 as SASEGT. The CDR3 covers 15 residues. V shed 7 bases and J shed 2 bases, with 18 bases lying between them. The CDR3 nucleotides are TGTGCCAGCACTGGGGGGGCAGGACTACCCTACGAGCAGTACTTC. Residues: CASTGGAGLPYEQYF.

The chain couples TRBV18 to TRBJ1-1, with D possibly TRBD1 on 5 matching bases. The CDR3 is 13 residues long. Germline lookup yields CDR1 KGHSH and CDR2 LQKENI. V was pared by 5 bases and J by 3 bases, with 10 bases between. The CDR3 sequence: CASSSGQDTEAFF. CDR3 DNA sequence: TGTGCCAGCTCATCAGGGCAAGACACTGAAGCTTTCTTT.

The chain carries TRBV12-2 and TRBJ2-7; the table calls TRBD2, which could not be checked here. TRBV12-2 is a pseudogene locus. This CDR3 region has 12 residues. CDR3 in DNA: TGTGCAAGTCGCCCGAGCTCCTACGAGCAGTACTTC. Amino acids: CASRPSSYEQYF.

The chain uses TRBV9 and TRBJ1-3, with D tentatively TRBD1 (5 bases). The germline V and J ends were trimmed by 3 bases and 0 bases, with 16 bases remaining between them. The germline gives CDR1 SGDLS, CDR2 YYNGEE. This CDR3 has 17 residues. Written as DNA, the CDR3 is TGTGCCAGCAGCGCCGCCGGGCAGGGCATCTCTGGAAACACCATATATTTT. It encodes CASSAAGQGISGNTIYF.

The chain employs TRBV21-1 and TRBJ1-4; the DNA was not used to check the table's D call, TRBD1. TRBV21-1 is termed a pseudogene. The length of the CDR3 is 14 residues. CDR3 DNA: TGTGCCAGCATTTCGGACAGGGCAGGCGAAAAACTGTTTTTT. This codes for CASISDRAGEKLFF.

CDR3 DNA: TGTGCCAGCAGCTTTAGTCGGAACACTGAAGCTTTCTTT. This sequence encodes CASSFSRNTEAFF. The rearrangement joins TRBV27 to TRBJ1-1; no clear D. CDR1 and CDR2 from the germline V gene are MNHEY and SMNVEV (reference sequence). Trimming left V 6 bases short and J 1 base short, with 9 bases between. The CDR3 is 13 residues long.

The chain joins TRBV5-1 to TRBJ2-3; possible D gene TRBD2, 5 bases. The CDR3 sequence is 15 residues long. Between the trimmed V and J ends, which lost 0 bases and 10 bases, there was a span of 18 bases. CDR1 is SGHRS and CDR2 is YFSETQ in the germline V gene. This CDR3 is CASSLAETTVGAQYF. Written as DNA, the CDR3 is TGCGCCAGCAGCTTGGCCGAGACTACAGTAGGCGCGCAGTATTTT.

This rearrangement joins TRBV14 to TRBJ2-3; D not certain. Trimming took 0 bases from V and 5 from J, leaving 9 bases between them. The germline V gene encodes CDR1 SGHDN and CDR2 FVKESK. The CDR3 has 14 residues. CDR3 nucleotide sequence: TGTGCCAGCAGCCAAGAGAGGCCCGTAGATACGCAGTATTTT. Translation: CASSQERPVDTQYF.

The chain links TRBV27 to TRBJ2-7, with 8 positions matching TRBD2. The CDR3 runs 16 residues. Germline assignment: CDR1 MNHEY and CDR2 SMNVEV (reference sequence). J was trimmed by 2 bases and V by 0 bases; bases with no gene match: 6. The CDR3 loop reads CASSLSGLAGTYEQYV. The CDR3 DNA sequence: TGTGCCAGCAGTTTATCTGGGCTAGCGGGTACCTACGAGCAGTACGTC.

For this clone: The same CDR3 is also encoded by other DNA sequences in this sample. This rearrangement joins TRBV18 to TRBJ1-1; 11 bases are a match to TRBD1. This CDR3 comprises 15 residues. Per germline, CDR1 KGHSH and CDR2 LQKENI. The V and J ends lost 0 bases and 4 bases, in that order; junction bases with no gene match: 1. In nucleotides, the CDR3 is TGTGCCAGCTCACCACCGGGGACAGGGGGCACTGAAGCTTTCTTT. It specifies CASSPPGTGGTEAFF.

This chain uses TRBV7-6 with TRBJ2-5, with 8 bases identical to TRBD2. V lost 7 bases and J lost 3; bases outside the gene matches: 13. The CDR3 is made up of 16 amino acids. Germline-derived CDR1 and CDR2 are SGHVS and FNYEAQ. Here the CDR3 DNA reads TGTGCCAGCACCGGGGGGCTAGGAGCGGGAGAAGAGACCCAGTACTTC. Its protein product is CASTGGLGAGEETQYF.

In its sample, this clone was seen once. This chain connects TRBV28 to TRBJ1-5, with TRBD1 identical over 7 bases. Trimming at V came to 1 base and at J to 7 bases, leaving 7 bases not matched to a gene. This CDR3 is 15 amino acids long. Germline-derived CDR1 and CDR2 are MDHEN and SYDVKM. The CDR3 DNA reads as TGTGCCAGCAGTTTATCTAGGGGGCTAGGACAGCCCCAGCATTTT. It specifies CASSLSRGLGQPQHF.

The chain carries TRBV6-1 and TRBJ1-1; possibly TRBD1 for D (6 bases). Germline CDR1 MNHNS, CDR2 SASEGT. The V gene lost 4 bases and the J gene lost 4 bases, with 16 bases spanning the gap. The CDR3 is 15 amino acids. The chain's CDR3 is CASSAPQGKITEAFF. CDR3 sequence (DNA): TGTGCCAGCAGTGCCCCACAGGGAAAGATCACTGAAGCTTTCTTT.

The chain employs TRBV19 and TRBJ2-7; TRBD1 is a possible D gene (6 bases). The V gene lost 4 bases and the J gene lost 4 bases, with 17 bases spanning the gap. CDR1 and CDR2 from the germline V gene are LNHDA and SQIVND (reference sequence). CDR3 length: 15 amino acids. CDR3 region: CASSRSLIGQYEQYF. CDR3 nucleotide sequence: TGTGCCAGTAGTAGGAGTCTTATAGGACAGTACGAGCAGTACTTC.